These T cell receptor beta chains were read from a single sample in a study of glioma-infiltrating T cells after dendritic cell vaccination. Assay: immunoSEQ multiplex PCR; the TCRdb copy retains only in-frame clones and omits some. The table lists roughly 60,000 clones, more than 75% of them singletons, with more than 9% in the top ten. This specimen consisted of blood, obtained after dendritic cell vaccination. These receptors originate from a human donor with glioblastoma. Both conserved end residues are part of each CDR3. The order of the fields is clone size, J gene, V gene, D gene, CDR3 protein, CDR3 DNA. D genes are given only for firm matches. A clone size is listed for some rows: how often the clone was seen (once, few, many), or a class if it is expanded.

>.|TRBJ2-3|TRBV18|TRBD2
CASSSTAGVLDTQYF
TGTGCCAGCTCATCGACAGCGGGGGTTCTTGATACGCAGTATTTT
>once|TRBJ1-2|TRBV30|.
CAWRQGPYGYTF
TGTGCCTGGAGGCAGGGTCCCTATGGCTACACCTTC
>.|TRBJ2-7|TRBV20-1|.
CSAPRGEQYF
TGCAGTGCCCCCCGAGGCGAGCAGTACTTC
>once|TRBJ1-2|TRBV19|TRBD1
CASQLRTGEAYGYTF
TGTGCCAGCCAACTCCGGACAGGGGAGGCCTATGGCTACACCTTC
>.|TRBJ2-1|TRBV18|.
CASSPREEQFF
TGTGCCAGCTCACCTCGGGAAGAGCAGTTCTTC
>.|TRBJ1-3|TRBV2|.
CASSSDRQRNTIYF
TGTGCCAGCAGTTCTGACAGGCAAAGAAACACCATATATTTT
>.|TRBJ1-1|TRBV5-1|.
CASSLKQVNTEAFF
TGCGCCAGCAGCTTGAAACAAGTGAACACTGAAGCTTTCTTT
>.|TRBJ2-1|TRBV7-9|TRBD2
CASSSTSGGLEQFF
TGTGCCAGCAGCTCGACTAGCGGGGGGTTGGAGCAGTTCTTC
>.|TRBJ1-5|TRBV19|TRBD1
CASRRQGLTLENQPQHF
TGTGCCAGTAGAAGACAGGGGTTGACCCTTGAAAATCAGCCCCAGCATTTT
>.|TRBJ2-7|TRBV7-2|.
CASSLALNSYEQYF
TGTGCCAGCAGCTTAGCTCTTAATTCCTACGAGCAGTACTTC
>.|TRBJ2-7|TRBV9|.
CASSATDEQYF
TGTGCCAGCAGCGCCACAGACGAGCAGTACTTC
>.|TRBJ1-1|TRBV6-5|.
CASTPSLRTEAFF
TGTGCCAGCACCCCTAGCCTCAGGACTGAAGCTTTCTTT
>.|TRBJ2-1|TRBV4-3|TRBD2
CASSRTSGSLNEQFF
TGCGCCAGCAGCCGAACTAGCGGGAGTCTCAATGAGCAGTTCTTC
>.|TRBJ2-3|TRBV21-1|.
CASSRKLAGVSDTQYF
TGTGCCAGCAGCAGGAAGCTAGCGGGAGTCTCTGATACGCAGTATTTT
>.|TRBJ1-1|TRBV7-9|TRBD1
CASSRDGQGAAEAFF
TGTGCCAGCAGCCGAGACGGACAGGGGGCCGCTGAAGCTTTCTTT
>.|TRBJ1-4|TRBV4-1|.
CASSLGLGNEKLFF
TGCGCCAGCAGCCTCGGGTTGGGTAATGAAAAACTGTTTTTT
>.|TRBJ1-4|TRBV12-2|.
CASRFRATNEKLFF
TGTGCAAGTCGCTTCCGTGCAACTAATGAAAAACTGTTTTTT
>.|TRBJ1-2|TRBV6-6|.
CASRKRDGVDYGYTF
TGTGCCAGCAGAAAGAGGGATGGGGTGGACTATGGCTACACCTTC
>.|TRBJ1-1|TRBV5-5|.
CASTFRRGTEAFF
TGTGCCAGCACCTTCAGACGGGGCACTGAAGCTTTCTTT
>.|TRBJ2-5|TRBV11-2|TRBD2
CASSPTGGQETQYF
TGTGCCAGCAGCCCTACGGGGGGGCAAGAGACCCAGTACTTC
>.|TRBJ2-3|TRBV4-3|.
CASSQDAKTTDTQYF
TGCGCCAGCAGCCAAGATGCCAAAACTACAGATACGCAGTATTTT
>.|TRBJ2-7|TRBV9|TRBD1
CASSVAQDRTYEQYF
TGTGCCAGCAGCGTAGCACAGGACAGGACCTACGAGCAGTACTTC
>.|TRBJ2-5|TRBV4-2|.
CASSQDKPGQETQYF
TGTGCCAGCAGCCAAGATAAGCCAGGGCAAGAGACCCAGTACTTC
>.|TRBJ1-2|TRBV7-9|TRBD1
CASPRQGARGYTF
TGTGCCAGCCCAAGACAGGGGGCGAGAGGCTACACCTTC
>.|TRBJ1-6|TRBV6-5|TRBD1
CASSYGQGAPSPLHF
TGTGCCAGCAGTTACGGGCAGGGGGCACCCTCACCCCTCCACTTT
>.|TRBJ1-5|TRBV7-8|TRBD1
CAAGTGVQPQHF
TGTGCCGCGGGCACAGGGGTTCAGCCCCAGCATTTT
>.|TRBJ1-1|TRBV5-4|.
CASSYDRNTEAFF
TGTGCCAGCAGTTACGACAGGAACACTGAAGCTTTCTTT
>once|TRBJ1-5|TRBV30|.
CAWSHVAGNQPQHF
TGTGCCTGGAGCCACGTGGCGGGCAATCAGCCCCAGCATTTT
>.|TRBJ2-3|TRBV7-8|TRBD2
CASSLRRLAGGTDTQYF
TGTGCCAGCAGCTTGCGGAGGCTAGCGGGAGGAACAGATACGCAGTATTTT
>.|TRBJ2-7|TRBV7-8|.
CASSAGGVDEQYF
TGTGCCAGCAGCGCCGGGGGAGTCGACGAGCAGTACTTC
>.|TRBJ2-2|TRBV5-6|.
CASSEGGLTNTGELFF
TGTGCCAGCAGCGAGGGGGGACTAACGAACACCGGGGAGCTGTTTTTT
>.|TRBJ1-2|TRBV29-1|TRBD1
CSARTGGYGYTF
TGCAGCGCCAGGACAGGGGGCTATGGCTACACCTTC
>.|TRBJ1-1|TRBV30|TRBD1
CAWSVTGFKTEAFF
TGTGCCTGGAGCGTGACAGGGTTCAAGACTGAAGCTTTCTTT
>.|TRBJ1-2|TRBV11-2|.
CASSEQGIDYGYTF
TGTGCCAGCAGCGAACAGGGTATCGACTATGGCTACACCTTC
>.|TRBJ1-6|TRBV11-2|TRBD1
CASSLTPQGWNNSPLHF
TGTGCCAGCAGCTTAACACCACAGGGGTGGAATAATTCACCCCTCCACTTT
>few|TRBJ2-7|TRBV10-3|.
CAISDTVSYEQYF
TGTGCCATCAGTGACACAGTATCCTACGAGCAGTACTTC
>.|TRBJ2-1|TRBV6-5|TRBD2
CASRYTGTSSYNEQFF
TGTGCCAGCAGGTACACCGGGACTAGCTCCTACAATGAGCAGTTCTTC
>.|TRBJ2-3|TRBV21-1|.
CASSKDRGPGDTQYF
TGTGCCAGCAGCAAAGACAGGGGTCCAGGGGATACGCAGTATTTT
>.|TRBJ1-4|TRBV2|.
CASGMEATNEKLFF
TGTGCCAGCGGAATGGAGGCAACTAATGAAAAACTGTTTTTT
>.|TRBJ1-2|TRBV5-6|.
CASSELPKGLDYGYTF
TGTGCCAGCAGCGAACTACCTAAGGGGCTTGACTATGGCTACACCTTC
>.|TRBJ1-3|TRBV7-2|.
CASSLGAGPGNTIYF
TGTGCCAGCAGCTTAGGGGCAGGGCCTGGAAACACCATATATTTT
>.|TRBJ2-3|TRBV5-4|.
CASSLESGRTDTQYF
TGTGCCAGCAGCTTGGAGAGCGGTAGGACAGATACGCAGTATTTT
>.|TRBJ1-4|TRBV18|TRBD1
CASSQGTGGDEKLFF
TGTGCCAGCTCACAGGGGACAGGAGGCGATGAAAAACTGTTTTTT
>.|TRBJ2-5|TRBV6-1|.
CASSQQASEATQYF
TGTGCCAGCAGCCAACAGGCGAGTGAGGCGACCCAGTACTTC
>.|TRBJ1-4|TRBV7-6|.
CASSPGDSTSQKLFF
TGTGCCAGCAGCCCGGGGGATTCCACATCCCAAAAACTGTTTTTT
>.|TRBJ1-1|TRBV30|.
CAWSADRYTEAFF
TGTGCCTGGAGTGCCGACAGGTACACTGAAGCTTTCTTT
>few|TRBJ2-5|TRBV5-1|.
CASSLRVQETQYF
TGCGCCAGCAGCTTGCGCGTACAAGAGACCCAGTACTTC
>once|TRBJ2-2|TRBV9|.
CASSVGFLRRGGTGELFF
TGTGCCAGCAGCGTAGGGTTCCTTCGAAGGGGTGGCACCGGGGAGCTGTTTTTT
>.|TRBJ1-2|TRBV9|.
CASSVGSGLGGYTF
TGTGCCAGCAGCGTAGGTTCAGGCCTCGGAGGCTACACCTTC
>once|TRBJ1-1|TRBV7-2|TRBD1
CASSAPLTGGEAFF
TGTGCCAGCAGCGCACCTCTGACAGGGGGCGAAGCTTTCTTT